These T cell receptor beta chains were read from a single sample in a study of Ad26.COV2.S vaccination and SARS-CoV-2 variants. Only in-frame clones appear in the TCRdb table, and some are missing; sequencing was by immunoSEQ multiplex PCR. Of a few hundred thousand clones listed, over 75% are singletons. The sequences come from peripheral blood, collected in a trial of Ad26.COV2.S vaccine versus placebo. These receptors originate from a person aged 18-65 years who received the Ad26.COV2.S COVID-19 vaccine or a placebo. The CDR3 runs from the conserved cysteine through the conserved F or W. The order of the fields is D gene, J gene, V gene, clone size, CDR3 DNA, CDR3 protein. A D gene is named only where the DNA matches it firmly. The size field is filled for only some rows; it gives once, few, many or a size class.

-	TRBJ1-2	TRBV4-2	once	TGTGCCAGCAGCCAAGAAATAACGGGGGTCTTCTATGGCTACACCTTC	CASSQEITGVFYGYTF
TRBD2	TRBJ2-1	TRBV4-1	-	TGCGCCAGCAGCCAGCCGACTAGCGGGAACTACAATGAGCAGTTCTTC	CASSQPTSGNYNEQFF
-	TRBJ2-7	TRBV6-2/TRBV6-3	-	TGTGCCAGCAGTTACCCTAGCCAGGGAGGTGGCGAGCAGTACTTC	CASSYPSQGGGEQYF
TRBD2	TRBJ2-1	TRBV10-3	-	TGTGCCACCTCCGGGACTAAAAATGAGCAGTTCTTC	CATSGTKNEQFF
TRBD1	TRBJ2-1	TRBV5-6	once	TGTGCCAGCAGCTTATTTGGGACAGGGACCTACAATGAGCAGTTCTTC	CASSLFGTGTYNEQFF
-	TRBJ2-3	TRBV5-4	-	TGTGCCAGCACCAATAGCCCTAGCACAGATACGCAGTATTTT	CASTNSPSTDTQYF
TRBD2	TRBJ2-7	TRBV3-1/TRBV3-2	-	TGTGCCAGCAGCCATAACAATTACTGGGGGGGTGAGCAGTACTTC	CASSHNNYWGGEQYF
-	TRBJ2-5	TRBV25-1	once	TGTGCCACCTCGTGGGGCCACCAAGAGACCCAGTACTTC	CATSWGHQETQYF
TRBD1	TRBJ2-7	TRBV29-1	-	TGCAGCGTGGCAGGGGGCAGAACCTACGAGCAGTACTTC	CSVAGGRTYEQYF
TRBD1	TRBJ1-2	TRBV30	-	TGTGCCTGTCTGGACAGGGGGCCGTATGGCTACACCTTC	CACLDRGPYGYTF
TRBD2	TRBJ2-1	TRBV23-1	-	TGCGCCAGCTCTGGTTGCCGGGACTACTTCTACAATGAGCAGTTCTTC	CASSGCRDYFYNEQFF
-	TRBJ1-4	TRBV11-3	-	TGTGCCAGCAGCCAGACAGCCAGTAATGAAAAACTGTTTTTT	CASSQTASNEKLFF
-	TRBJ1-1	TRBV4-1	many	TGCGCCAGCAGCCAAGATCTTATTTGGGGGCGCAGGCTGAACACTGAAGCTTTCTTT	CASSQDLIWGRRLNTEAFF
-	TRBJ1-1	TRBV19	-	TGTGCCAGTAGTATGGCAGGGGCATCGAACACTGAAGCTTTCTTT	CASSMAGASNTEAFF
-	TRBJ1-2	TRBV6-6	few	TGTGCCAGCAGTTTCGGGGGTGGCTACACCTTC	CASSFGGGYTF
-	TRBJ2-2	TRBV7-2	-	TGTGCCAGCAGCTTCGGCTCGGGGGCCCTCGGCGGGGAGCTGTTTTTT	CASSFGSGALGGELFF
TRBD1	TRBJ1-1	TRBV5-1	-	TGCGCCAGCAGCAGGATGACAGGGGTGGTCACTGAAGCTTTCTTT	CASSRMTGVVTEAFF
-	TRBJ1-6	TRBV7-2	-	TGTGCCAGCAGGTCCACCGGGCCCTCCTATAATTCACCCCTCCACTTT	CASRSTGPSYNSPLHF
-	TRBJ1-2	TRBV20-1	-	TGCAGTGCTAGTCCTCGGGGTAACTATGGCTACACCTTC	CSASPRGNYGYTF
-	TRBJ1-1	TRBV7-3	-	TGTGCCAGCAGCTCAGGGATGGGGGCTGGAGCTTTCTTT	CASSSGMGAGAFF
TRBD2	TRBJ2-3	TRBV30	-	TGTGCCTGGAGTGCGAGCGGGAGGCCAGATACGCAGTATTTT	CAWSASGRPDTQYF
TRBD1	TRBJ1-4	TRBV6-4	-	TGTGCCAGCAGAGACCCCAGGGGGCTCGATGAAAAACTGTTTTTT	CASRDPRGLDEKLFF
TRBD2	TRBJ2-3	TRBV5-5	-	TGTGCCAGCAGCTTGAGGGGGGCTAGCGGGAGCACAGATACGCAGTATTTT	CASSLRGASGSTDTQYF
-	TRBJ2-7	TRBV21-1	few	TGTGCCAGCAGCTCCCGGGTCCCTTTTGTTTTCTACGAGCAGTACTTC	CASSSRVPFVFYEQYF
TRBD1	TRBJ2-1	TRBV27	-	TGTGCCAGCAAAACGGGACAGGGCTACAATGAGCAGTTCTTC	CASKTGQGYNEQFF
-	TRBJ1-2	TRBV5-1	-	TGCGCCAGCAGCTTTGAGACAGGATATGGCTACACCTTC	CASSFETGYGYTF
TRBD2	TRBJ2-7	TRBV9	-	TGTGCCAGCAGCGTAGAGGGTGGGCTAGCGGGGGGAAGTGAGCAGTACTTC	CASSVEGGLAGGSEQYF
-	TRBJ1-4	TRBV5-1	-	TGCGCCAGCAGCACGGGATTAGCTAATGAAAAACTGTTTTTT	CASSTGLANEKLFF
-	TRBJ1-4	TRBV2	-	TGTGCCAGCAGAGGGGCAGGGAGTGAAAAACTGTTTTTT	CASRGAGSEKLFF